These 18 T cell receptor beta chains share one sample of origin, sequenced in a study of blood T cell repertoires in COVID-19. Some clones are missing from TCRdb's copy, which holds only in-frame ones; the method was immunoSEQ multiplex PCR. The sample has some 150,000 clones, around 84% seen once. Sequencing used peripheral blood. These receptors all come from a human donor in a cohort sampled during active COVID-19.

The V call is TRBV28, the J call TRBJ2-1, with TRBD2 as a possible D gene (6 bases). Germline CDR1 reads MDHEN; CDR2 reads SYDVKM. V lost 2 bases, J lost 5 bases, and 13 bases lay in between. This CDR3 region has 15 residues. The CDR3 spells CASSLGGPVHNEQFF. The DNA of the CDR3 is TGTGCCAGCAGTTTAGGAGGGCCCGTACACAATGAGCAGTTCTTC.

This clone was seen a handful of times. The rearrangement links TRBV28 to TRBJ1-6; tentatively, D is TRBD1 (6 bases). Deletions cut 6 bases from V and 9 bases from J, with 18 bases between. Per germline, CDR1 MDHEN and CDR2 SYDVKM. This CDR3 spans 15 amino acids. The CDR3 DNA reads as TGTGCCAGCAGCACCACAGGGCTCAGGGGTTCACCCCTCCACTTT. This gives the protein CASSTTGLRGSPLHF.

This clone was detected only a few times. The gene calls are TRBV24-1 and TRBJ1-5; weak D call: TRBD1 (6 bases). The length of the CDR3 is 15 residues. Trimming shortened V by 3 bases and J by 1 base, and 9 bases separated the two germline ends. The germline CDR1 and CDR2 sequences are KGHDR and SFDVKD. In nucleotides, the CDR3 is TGTGCCACCAGTGATCCCGGGACAAGCAATCAGCCCCAGCATTTT. This codes for CATSDPGTSNQPQHF.

This rearrangement joins TRBV19 to TRBJ1-3; TRBD1 might be the D (5 bases). Trimming removed 4 bases from V and 4 bases from J, with 17 bases in between. CDR3 size: 16 residues. CDR1 is LNHDA and CDR2 is SQIVND in the germline V gene (reference sequence). This chain's CDR3 is CASSTPRWGEGNTIYF. The CDR3 coding sequence is TGTGCCAGTAGTACCCCCCGGTGGGGCGAAGGAAACACCATATATTTT.

The J gene is TRBJ1-3, the V gene TRBV7-9, with D perhaps matching TRBD1 (5 bases). The germline V gene has CDR1 SEHNR and CDR2 FQNEAQ (reference sequence). This CDR3 is built from 16 residues. Trimming shortened V by 1 base and J by 3 bases, and 13 bases separated the two germline ends. As DNA, the CDR3 is TGTGCCAGCAGCTTAGGGCGACAGCTCTATGGAAACACCATATATTTT. Translating gives CASSLGRQLYGNTIYF.

This clone was recorded only once. CDR3 DNA sequence: TGTGCCAGCAGCGGAAGGGACAGGGCGTGGATGAACACTGAAGCTTTCTTT. This codes for CASSGRDRAWMNTEAFF. The chain employs TRBV7-8 and TRBJ1-1, with 9 bases fitting TRBD1. From germline, CDR1 is SGHVS and CDR2 FQNEAQ. The J segment lost 0 bases and the V segment lost 5 bases, leaving 10 bases of the junction unmatched. The CDR3 is 17 residues long.

This clone showed up just once. The rearrangement uses TRBV6-5 and TRBJ2-5; a weak D match, TRBD2 (7 bases). Germline CDR1 MNHEY, CDR2 SVGAGI. This CDR3 comprises 15 residues. V lost 6 bases and J lost 5, with 19 bases in between. The CDR3 coding sequence is TGTGCCAGCAGCCCGGTAAAGGGGGGGGCGGAGACCCAGTACTTC. It specifies CASSPVKGGAETQYF.

This chain uses TRBV7-9 with TRBJ2-5; possible D gene TRBD2, 5 bases. The CDR3 loop spans 14 amino acids. Trimming shortened V by 4 bases and J by 4 bases, and 13 bases separated the two germline ends. Germline assignment: CDR1 SEHNR and CDR2 FQNEAQ (reference sequence). CDR3 region: CASSWVEGGETQYF. CDR3 in DNA: TGTGCCAGCAGCTGGGTAGAGGGTGGAGAGACCCAGTACTTC.

This clone was observed a single time. CDR3 residues: CASSQDQGKGLAGGNEQFF. The CDR3 DNA is TGCGCCAGCAGCCAAGATCAAGGGAAGGGACTAGCGGGGGGCAATGAGCAGTTCTTC. The rearrangement uses TRBV4-1 and TRBJ2-1; 15 bases are shared with TRBD2. V trimming: 0 bases; J trimming: 6 bases; junction bases outside the gene matches: 9. Germline CDR1 is MGHRA and CDR2 is YSYEKL. The CDR3 length is 19 residues.

This rearrangement joins TRBV19 to TRBJ1-1; TRBD1 matches at 9 bases. The CDR3 length is 14 residues. Germline values: CDR1 LNHDA, CDR2 SQIVND (reference sequence). V dropped 6 bases and J dropped 6; count of bases not matched to a gene: 8. CDR3 loop: CASRQTGGTAEAFF. CDR3 nucleotide sequence: TGTGCCAGTAGACAGACAGGGGGGACGGCTGAAGCTTTCTTT.

The chain combines TRBV2 with TRBJ1-6; D is ambiguous. The V end lost 1 base, the J end lost 10 bases, and 14 bases lay between the germline ends. Germline V lookup: CDR1 SNHLY, CDR2 FYNNEI. This CDR3 is built from 15 residues. The CDR3 bases are TGTGCCAGCAGTGAAGGGGCGGGATTGGAGTCACCCCTCCACTTT. It yields the protein CASSEGAGLESPLHF.

V is TRBV5-8 and J is TRBJ1-3; D gene uncertain. With 0 bases removed from V and 7 bases from J, the gap between germline ends came to 11 bases. The germline gives CDR1 SGHTS, CDR2 YDEGEE. This CDR3 has 14 residues. The CDR3 protein is CASSLERAVNTIYF. CDR3 coding DNA: TGTGCCAGCAGCTTGGAGAGGGCCGTGAACACCATATATTTT. Supplemented by reference TRBV5-8 and TRBJ1-3, the full variable domain reads EAGVTQSPTHLIKTRGQQATLRCSPISGHTSVYWYQQALGLGLQFLLWYDEGEERNRGNFPPRFSGRQFPNYSSELNVNALELEDSALYLCASSLERAVNTIYFGEGSWLTVV.

The chain has TRBV18 and TRBJ2-7; 14 bases are shared with TRBD2. J lost 7 bases, V lost 1 base, and 3 bases had no gene match. CDR1 is KGHSH and CDR2 is LQKENI in the germline V gene. The CDR3 loop spans 15 amino acids. The CDR3 loop reads CASSPLGLAGEEQYF. Written as DNA, the CDR3 is TGTGCCAGCTCACCACTGGGACTAGCGGGAGAAGAGCAGTACTTC.

The rearrangement links TRBV5-1 to TRBJ1-5; D possibly corresponds to TRBD1 (6 bases). Trimming pared 6 bases from V and 6 bases from J, leaving 19 bases between. In germline, CDR1 is SGHRS, CDR2 YFSETQ. The CDR3 runs 15 residues. The CDR3 nucleotides are TGCGCCAGCAAGCCGGATGGGGGGGGCAGTCAGCCCCAGCATTTT. Translating gives CASKPDGGGSQPQHF.

A few counts support this clone. The chain couples TRBV6-6 to TRBJ2-3; a possible D gene is TRBD2 (6 bases). Trimming shortened V by 5 bases and J by 8 bases, and 8 bases separated the two germline ends. CDR3 length: 11 residues. CDR1 is MNHNY and CDR2 is SVGAGI in the germline V gene (reference sequence). The CDR3 loop is CASSGGGTQYF. CDR3 nucleotides: TGTGCCAGCAGTGGGGGAGGTACGCAGTATTTT.

The V gene is TRBV9, the J gene TRBJ2-1; D remains ambiguous. Germline V gives CDR1 SGDLS, CDR2 YYNGEE. Trimming removed 3 bases from V and 7 bases from J, with 8 bases in between. The CDR3 contains 12 residues. The CDR3 loop is CASSGQRNEQFF. CDR3 sequence (DNA): TGTGCCAGCAGCGGACAAAGGAATGAGCAGTTCTTC.

The chain has TRBV27 and TRBJ2-2; 9 bases are shared with TRBD2. V shed 2 bases and J 7 bases; nucleotides not matched to a gene: 8. Germline CDR1 and CDR2: MNHEY and SMNVEV (reference sequence). This CDR3 region has 16 residues. The CDR3 DNA reads TGTGCCAGCAGTTTACGCGGGAGGGCCCAGGACGGGGAGCTGTTTTTT. Translated, it gives CASSLRGRAQDGELFF.

This clone was counted between two and nine times. The chain joins TRBV6-2 or TRBV6-3 to TRBJ2-7; 10 bases are shared with TRBD1. J was trimmed by 6 bases and V by 0 bases; bases with no gene match: 5. The CDR3 is 15 residues long. CDR1 and CDR2 (germline): MNHEY, SVGEGT. CDR3 sequence: CASSYSTDRGGEQYF. The CDR3 coding sequence is TGTGCCAGCAGTTACTCAACGGACAGGGGGGGCGAGCAGTACTTC.